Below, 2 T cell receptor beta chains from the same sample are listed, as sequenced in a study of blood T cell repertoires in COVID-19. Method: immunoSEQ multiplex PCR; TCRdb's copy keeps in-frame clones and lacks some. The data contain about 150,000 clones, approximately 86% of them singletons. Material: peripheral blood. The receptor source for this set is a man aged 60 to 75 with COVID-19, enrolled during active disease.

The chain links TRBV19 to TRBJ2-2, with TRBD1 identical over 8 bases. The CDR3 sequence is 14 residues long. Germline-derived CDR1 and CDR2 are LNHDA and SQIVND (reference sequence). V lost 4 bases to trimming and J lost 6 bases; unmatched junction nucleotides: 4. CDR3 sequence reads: CASSRTGTAGELFF. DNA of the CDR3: TGTGCCAGTAGTAGGACAGGGACCGCCGGGGAGCTGTTTTTT.

CDR3 amino acids: CASSPTSTDTQYF. The DNA for the CDR3 is TGTGCCAGCAGCCCTACTAGCACAGATACGCAGTATTTT. V is TRBV14 and J is TRBJ2-3; no clear D. Germline V gives CDR1 SGHDN, CDR2 FVKESK. The CDR3 spans 13 residues. The V end lost 4 bases, the J end lost 0 bases, and 5 bases lay between the germline ends.